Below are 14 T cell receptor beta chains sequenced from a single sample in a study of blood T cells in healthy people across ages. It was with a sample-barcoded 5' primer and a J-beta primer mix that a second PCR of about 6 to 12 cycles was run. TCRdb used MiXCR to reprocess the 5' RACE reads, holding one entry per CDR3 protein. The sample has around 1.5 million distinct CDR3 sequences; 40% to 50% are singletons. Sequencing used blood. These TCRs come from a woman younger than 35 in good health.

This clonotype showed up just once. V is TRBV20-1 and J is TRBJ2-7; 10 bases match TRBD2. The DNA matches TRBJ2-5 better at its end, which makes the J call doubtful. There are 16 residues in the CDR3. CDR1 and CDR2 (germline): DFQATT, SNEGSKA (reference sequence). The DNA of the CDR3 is TGCAGTGCTAGAGTCGCTAGCGGGGGTGTCGAGGAGACCCAGTACTTC. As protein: CSARVASGGVEETQYF.

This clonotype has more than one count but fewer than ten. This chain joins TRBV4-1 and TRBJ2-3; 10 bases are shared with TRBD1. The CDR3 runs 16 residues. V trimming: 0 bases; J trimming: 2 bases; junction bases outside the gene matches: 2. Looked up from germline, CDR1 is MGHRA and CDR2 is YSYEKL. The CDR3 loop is CASSQDGTGVTDTQYF. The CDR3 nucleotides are TGCGCCAGCAGCCAAGATGGGACAGGGGTCACAGATACGCAGTATTTT.

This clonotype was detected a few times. The CDR3 nucleotides are TGCAGCGGTGGGCTGGAGACCCAGTACTTC. Its translation: CSGGLETQYF. The chain combines TRBV29-1 with TRBJ2-5; the D is unclear. The CDR3 is 10 residues long. In germline, CDR1 is SQVTM, CDR2 ANQGSEA. V gave up 7 bases and J gave up 5 bases, with 8 bases separating them. Complete variable domain (other parts from reference TRBV29-1 and TRBJ2-5): SAVISQKPSRDICQRGTSLTIQCQVDSQVTMMFWYRQQPGQSLTLIATANQGSEATYESGFVIDKFPISRPNLTFSTLTVSNMSPEDSSIYLCSGGLETQYFGPGTRLLVL.

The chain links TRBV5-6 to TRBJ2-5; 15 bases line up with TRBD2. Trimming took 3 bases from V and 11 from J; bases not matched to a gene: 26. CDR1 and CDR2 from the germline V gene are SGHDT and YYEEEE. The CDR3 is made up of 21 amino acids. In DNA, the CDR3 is TGTGCCAGCAGCTGGCGCTTGGGACTAGCGGGGGGCCCTAGCTCCTACAATGAGCAGTACTTC. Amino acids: CASSWRLGLAGGPSSYNEQYF.

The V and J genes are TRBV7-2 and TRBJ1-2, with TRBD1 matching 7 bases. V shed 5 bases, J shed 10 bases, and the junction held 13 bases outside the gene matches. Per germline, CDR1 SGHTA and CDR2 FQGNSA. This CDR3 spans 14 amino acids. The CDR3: CASSPNRQGYYYTF. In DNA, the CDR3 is TGTGCCAGCAGCCCGAATAGACAGGGTTATTACTACACCTTC.

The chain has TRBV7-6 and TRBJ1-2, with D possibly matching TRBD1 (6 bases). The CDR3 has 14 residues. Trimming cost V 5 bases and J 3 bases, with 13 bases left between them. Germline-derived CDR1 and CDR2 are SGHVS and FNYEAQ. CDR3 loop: CASSRAAGDYGYTF. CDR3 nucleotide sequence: TGTGCCAGCAGCCGAGCAGCAGGGGACTATGGCTACACCTTC.

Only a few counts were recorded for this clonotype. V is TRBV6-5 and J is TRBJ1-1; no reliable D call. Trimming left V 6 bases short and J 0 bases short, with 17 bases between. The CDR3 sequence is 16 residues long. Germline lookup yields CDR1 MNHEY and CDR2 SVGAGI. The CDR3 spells CASSPRGGFMNTEAFF. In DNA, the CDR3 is TGTGCCAGCAGCCCTCGGGGTGGTTTTATGAACACTGAAGCTTTCTTT.

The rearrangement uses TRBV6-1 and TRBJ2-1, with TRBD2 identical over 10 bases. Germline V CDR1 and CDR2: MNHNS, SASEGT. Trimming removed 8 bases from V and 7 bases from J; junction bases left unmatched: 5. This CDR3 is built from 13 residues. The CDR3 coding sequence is TGTGCCAGCGAAGCGGGAGGGCGGAATGAGCAGTTCTTC. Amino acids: CASEAGGRNEQFF.

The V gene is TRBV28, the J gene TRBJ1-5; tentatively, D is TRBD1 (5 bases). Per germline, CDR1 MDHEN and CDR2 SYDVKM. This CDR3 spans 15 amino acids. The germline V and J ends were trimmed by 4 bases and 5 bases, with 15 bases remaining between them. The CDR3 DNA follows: TGTGCCAGCAGTTCCCCTTCGGGACCCTATCAGCCCCAGCATTTT. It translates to CASSSPSGPYQPQHF.

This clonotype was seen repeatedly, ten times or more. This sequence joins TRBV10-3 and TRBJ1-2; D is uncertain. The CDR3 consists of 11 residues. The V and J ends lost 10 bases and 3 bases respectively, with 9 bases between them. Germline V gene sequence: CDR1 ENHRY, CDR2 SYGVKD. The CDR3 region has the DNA TGTGCCACCTCGACCGACTATGGCTACACCTTC. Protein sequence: CATSTDYGYTF.

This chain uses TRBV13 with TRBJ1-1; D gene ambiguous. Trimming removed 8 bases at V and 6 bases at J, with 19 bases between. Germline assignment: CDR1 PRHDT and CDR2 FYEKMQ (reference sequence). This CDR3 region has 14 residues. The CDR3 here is CASEGEGSQPEAFF. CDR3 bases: TGTGCCAGCGAGGGCGAAGGATCTCAGCCTGAAGCTTTCTTT.

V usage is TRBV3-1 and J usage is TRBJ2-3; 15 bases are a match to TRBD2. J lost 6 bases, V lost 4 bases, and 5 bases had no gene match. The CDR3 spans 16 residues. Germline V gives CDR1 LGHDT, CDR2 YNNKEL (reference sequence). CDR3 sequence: CASSPEGTSGGDTQYF. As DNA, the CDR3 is TGTGCCAGCAGCCCAGAAGGGACTAGCGGGGGGGATACGCAGTATTTT.

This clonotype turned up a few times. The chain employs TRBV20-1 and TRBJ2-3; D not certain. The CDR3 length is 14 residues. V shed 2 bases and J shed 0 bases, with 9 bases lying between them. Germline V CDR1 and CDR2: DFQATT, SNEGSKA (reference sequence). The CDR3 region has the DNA TGCAGTGCTAGACTGGAGACGAGCACAGATACGCAGTATTTT. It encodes CSARLETSTDTQYF.

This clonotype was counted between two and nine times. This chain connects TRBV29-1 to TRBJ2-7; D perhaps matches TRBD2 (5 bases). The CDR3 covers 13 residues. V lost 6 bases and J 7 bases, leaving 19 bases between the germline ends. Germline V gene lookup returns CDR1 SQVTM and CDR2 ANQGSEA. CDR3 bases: TGCAGCGTAGCCGGGGTTTATATGAATGAGCAGTACTTC. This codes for CSVAGVYMNEQYF.